The subject of this entry is one T cell receptor (beta chain). Its antigen is not identified. The data belong to a study of a mutant IDH1 vaccine in newly diagnosed glioma. Whole-study context: Vaccines were begun 4-6 weeks after radiotherapy alone, or with temozolomide cycles.

Repertoires were generated with immunoSEQ multiplex PCR, while TCRdb's copy carries only in-frame clones and drops some. The sample has about 42,000 clones, approximately 85% seen once. Time point reported: week 5, during vaccination. It was 300 ug of mutant IDH1 20-mer peptide that made up each vaccine dose, given with topical imiquimod. This receptor was identified in a man aged 40-49 years with glioma. This sample comprised PBMCs, obtained from a glioma patient whose treatment included an IDH1 peptide vaccine.

This CDR3 reads CASSQALAGGHEQYF. CDR3 DNA sequence: TGTGCCAGCAGCCAAGCTCTAGCGGGAGGCCACGAGCAGTACTTC. The V gene is TRBV4-2, the J gene TRBJ2-7; 11 bases are a match to TRBD2. Germline V lookup: CDR1 LGHNA, CDR2 YNFKEQ. This CDR3 contains 15 residues. J was trimmed by 5 bases and V by 1 base; bases with no gene match: 4.